This TCR beta chain came from a study of shared clonotypes between healthy human individuals. Study-wide findings and caveats: Collection of samples was limited to blood; tissue repertoires likely differ.

Researchers partitioned CD4+ cells into CD45RA+ naive and CD45RA-negative memory subsets. Concerning this clone: The antigen is not known.

The CDR3 runs to 16 residues. The germline V gene encodes CDR1 SGHTA and CDR2 FQGTGA. Trimming cost V 4 bases and J 4 bases; bases outside gene matches: 4. Produced via immunoSEQ multiplex PCR; TCRdb's table is partial and in-frame only. The table records 550,000 to 700,000 clones, 60% to 75% of them present only once. This clonotype originated in a woman in her twenties or thirties in good health. V is TRBV7-3 and J is TRBJ2-1, with 13 bases lining up with TRBD2. Sequencing was done on a sample of memory CD4+ T cells sorted from blood. The subset here: CD45RA-negative fraction. Here the CDR3 reads CASSSTSGRLYNEQFF. In nucleotides, the CDR3 is TGTGCCAGCAGCTCGACTAGCGGGAGGTTATACAATGAGCAGTTCTTC.